These 14 T cell receptor beta chains were all obtained from the same sample, sequenced in a study of blood T cells in healthy people across ages. The authors ran a second PCR of about 6 to 11 cycles using a sample-barcoded 5' primer and a J-beta primer mix. TCRdb processed the 5' RACE reads anew with MiXCR; each CDR3 protein has one entry. The data hold about 650,000 distinct CDR3 sequences, with over 40% observed a single time. The sequenced material came from blood. These receptors all come from a woman aged 80 or over in good health.

This clonotype appeared many times. The chain is built from TRBV5-1 and TRBJ2-4; possible D gene TRBD1, 5 bases. Trimming cost V 4 bases and J 2 bases, with 13 bases left between them. The CDR3 sequence is 15 residues long. Looked up from germline, CDR1 is SGHRS and CDR2 is YFSETQ. The CDR3 region has the DNA TGCGCCAGCAGCCAGCCCCAGGGAACCAAAAACATTCAGTACTTC. Translated, it gives CASSQPQGTKNIQYF. The variable domain in full, with the rest retrieved from reference TRBV5-1 and TRBJ2-4, is KAGVTQTPRYLIKTRGQQVTLSCSPISGHRSVSWYQQTPGQGLQFLFEYFSETQRNKGNFPGRFSGRQFSNSRSEMNVSTLELGDSALYLCASSQPQGTKNIQYFGAGTRLSVL.

On this clonotype itself: Compared with germline, one end of the junction differs, possibly owing to a read error. V usage is TRBV5-1 and J usage is TRBJ2-5, with D perhaps assigned TRBD1 or TRBD2 (6 bases each). From germline, CDR1 is SGHRS and CDR2 YFSETQ. The CDR3 runs 15 residues. The CDR3 nucleotides read TGCGCCAGCACCTTGGAGGGGGTGTACCAAGAGACCCAGTACTTC. This sequence encodes CASTLEGVYQETQYF.

The V and J genes are TRBV20-1 and TRBJ2-1; D unclear. The CDR3 is 10 amino acids. Deletions cut 6 bases from V and 3 bases from J, with 3 bases between. CDR1 is DFQATT and CDR2 is SNEGSKA in the germline V gene (reference sequence). The CDR3 DNA is TGCAGTGCCGGCTACAATGAGCAGTTCTTC. Amino acids: CSAGYNEQFF.

This clonotype occurred a few times. The V call is TRBV11-2, the J call TRBJ2-1; perhaps TRBD2 as D (6 bases). The CDR3 has 17 amino acids. The V end lost 4 bases, the J end lost 2 bases, and 18 bases lay between the germline ends. Germline values: CDR1 SGHAT, CDR2 FQNNGV. CDR3 nucleotides: TGTGCCAGCAGCTGGCGGGGCACCAGTTCTGCCTACAATGAGCAGTTCTTC. Translation: CASSWRGTSSAYNEQFF.

The chain joins TRBV12-3 or TRBV12-4 to TRBJ1-2, with D perhaps matching TRBD1 (6 bases). This CDR3 has 14 amino acids. V was trimmed by 11 bases and J by 4 bases, leaving 20 bases between them. The CDR3 loop reads CAGNPTGFGYGYTF. DNA of the CDR3: TGTGCCGGCAATCCCACAGGGTTCGGCTATGGCTACACCTTC.

This clonotype was seen ten or more times. The CDR3 nucleotides are TGTGCCAGCAGAGTTTATATGGGGGAAATGAACACTGAAGCTTTCTTT. Translation gives CASRVYMGEMNTEAFF. The chain carries TRBV27 and TRBJ1-1; D is possibly TRBD1 (5 bases). The germline V and J ends were trimmed by 6 bases and 0 bases, with 17 bases remaining between them. The CDR3 length is 16 residues. Germline assignment: CDR1 MNHEY and CDR2 SMNVEV (reference sequence).

The chain has TRBV4-1 and TRBJ2-7, with TRBD1 as a possible D gene (6 bases). Germline V gives CDR1 MGHRA, CDR2 YSYEKL. CDR3 size: 15 residues. V was clipped by 0 bases and J by 6 bases, with 15 bases between them. Here the CDR3 DNA reads TGCGCCAGCAGCCAAGAAGGACAGTTGGGTGGCGAGCAGTACTTC. Translated: CASSQEGQLGGEQYF.

This clonotype was seen a few times. The chain employs TRBV5-1 and TRBJ1-1; no clear D gene. The CDR3 consists of 13 residues. Germline V gene sequence: CDR1 SGHRS, CDR2 YFSETQ. V lost 0 bases and J lost 8, with 11 bases in between. CDR3 nucleotides: TGCGCCAGCAGCTTGGATGAAACTCACGAAGCTTTCTTT. It encodes CASSLDETHEAFF.

The count of this clonotype is one. This may be a read error: a much more frequent sequence differs by one nucleotide. V usage is TRBV5-1 and J usage is TRBJ2-1, with a tentative D call TRBD2 (7 bases). Matching the DNA end better, TRBJ2-7 makes the J call doubtful. The CDR3 runs to 16 residues. CDR1 is SGHRS and CDR2 is YFSETQ in the germline V gene. The CDR3 protein is CASSPNRGGRENEQYF. The CDR3 DNA reads TGCGCCAGCAGCCCTAATAGGGGGGGTCGGGAAAATGAGCAGTACTTC.

The chain recombines TRBV20-1 with TRBJ2-5; a weak D match, TRBD2 (5 bases). In germline, CDR1 is DFQATT, CDR2 SNEGSKA (reference sequence). The ends were cut back, 6 bases at V and 4 bases at J, with 15 bases in the middle. This CDR3 region has 13 residues. CDR3 sequence: CSAGDSLAETQYF. In DNA form, the CDR3 reads TGCAGTGCCGGAGACTCTCTAGCAGAGACCCAGTACTTC.

This chain uses TRBV20-1 with TRBJ2-3, with 8 bases matching TRBD2. Germline CDR1 reads DFQATT; CDR2 reads SNEGSKA (reference sequence). There are 15 residues in the CDR3. Trimming removed 6 bases from V and 2 bases from J; junction bases left unmatched: 10. Here the CDR3 DNA reads TGCAGTGCGGTACGGGGGGGCCGTGACACAGATACGCAGTATTTT. It translates to CSAVRGGRDTDTQYF.

The genes are TRBV2 and TRBJ1-5; 10 nucleotides agree with TRBD1. The J segment lost 0 bases and the V segment lost 6 bases, leaving 5 bases of the junction unmatched. Germline V CDR1 and CDR2: SNHLY, FYNNEI. The CDR3 totals 16 residues. The DNA of the CDR3 is TGTGCCAGCAGCGACCGGGACAGGGGTAGCAATCAGCCCCAGCATTTT. Residues: CASSDRDRGSNQPQHF.

As concerns this clonotype: A read error may explain this, as a much larger clone is one base away. Written as DNA, the CDR3 is TGTGCCAGCAGCGGGAGCGGACAAAATGAGCAGTACTTC. It encodes CASSGSGQNEQYF. The gene calls are TRBV12-3 or TRBV12-4 and TRBJ2-7, with D possibly being TRBD2 (6 bases). The CDR3 totals 13 residues. V gave up 6 bases and J gave up 7 bases, with 16 bases separating them.

The chain is built from TRBV20-1 and TRBJ2-7, with D unresolved. Germline V gene sequence: CDR1 DFQATT, CDR2 SNEGSKA (reference sequence). V was clipped by 6 bases and J by 0 bases, with 18 bases between them. CDR3 length: 15 residues. The CDR3 nucleotides read TGCAGTGCCCTAGACAAGGTCCTTCCCTCCTACGAGCAGTACTTC. Translated, it gives CSALDKVLPSYEQYF.